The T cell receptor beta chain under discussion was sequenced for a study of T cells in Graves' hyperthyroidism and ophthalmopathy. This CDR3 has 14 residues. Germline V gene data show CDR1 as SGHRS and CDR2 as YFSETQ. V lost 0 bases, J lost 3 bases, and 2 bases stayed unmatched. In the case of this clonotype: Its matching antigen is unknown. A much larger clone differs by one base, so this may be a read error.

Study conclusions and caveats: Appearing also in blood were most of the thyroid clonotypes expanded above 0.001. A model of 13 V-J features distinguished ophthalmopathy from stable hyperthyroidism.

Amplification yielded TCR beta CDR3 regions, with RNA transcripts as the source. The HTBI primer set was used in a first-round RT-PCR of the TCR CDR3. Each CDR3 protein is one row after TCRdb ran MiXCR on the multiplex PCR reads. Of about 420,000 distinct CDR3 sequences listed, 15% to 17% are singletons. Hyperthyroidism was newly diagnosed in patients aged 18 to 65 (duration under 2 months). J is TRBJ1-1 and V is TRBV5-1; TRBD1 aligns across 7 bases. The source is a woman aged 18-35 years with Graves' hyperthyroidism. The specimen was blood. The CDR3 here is CASSLVQGYTEAFF. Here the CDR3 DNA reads TGCGCCAGCAGCTTGGTACAGGGGTACACTGAAGCTTTCTTT.